The T cell receptor (beta chain) described here comes from a study of cytomegalovirus exposure and HLA in healthy donors. This CDR3 comprises 13 residues. Per germline, CDR1 SGDLS and CDR2 YYNGEE. V lost 3 bases and J 2 bases, leaving 7 bases between the germline ends. PCR primers comprised 60 Vbeta and 13 Jbeta primers. The assay was immunoSEQ multiplex PCR, and TCRdb's table has in-frame clones only and misses some. Among 120,000 or so clones, 80% were seen once, and the ten largest hold approximately 9%. The rearrangement links TRBV9 to TRBJ2-3; no reliable D call. The material sequenced was PBMCs. The source of this sequence is a man aged 25-45 years in good health and CMV-seropositive. CDR3 loop: CASSGAVTDTQYF. The CDR3 DNA reads TGTGCCAGCAGCGGGGCTGTCACAGATACGCAGTATTTT.